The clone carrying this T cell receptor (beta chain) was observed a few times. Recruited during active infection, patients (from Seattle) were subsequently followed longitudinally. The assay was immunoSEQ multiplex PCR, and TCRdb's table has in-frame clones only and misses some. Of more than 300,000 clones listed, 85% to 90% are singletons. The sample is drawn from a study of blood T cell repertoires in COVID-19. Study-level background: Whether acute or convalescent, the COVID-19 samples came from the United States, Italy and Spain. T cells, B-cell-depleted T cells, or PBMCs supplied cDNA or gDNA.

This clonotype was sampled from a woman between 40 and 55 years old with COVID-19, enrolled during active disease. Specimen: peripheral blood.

In DNA form, the CDR3 reads TGTGCCAGCAGTAGGACAGGGGTGACAGATACGCAGTATTTT. This gives the protein CASSRTGVTDTQYF. This chain links TRBV28 with TRBJ2-3; TRBD1 matches 9 bases. CDR1 is MDHEN, CDR2 SYDVKM, per germline. Unmatched junction bases numbered 3, after V lost 5 bases and J lost 3 bases. The CDR3 has 14 residues.